The 11 T cell receptor beta chains below all came from one sample that was sequenced in a study of cytomegalovirus exposure and HLA in healthy donors. The PCR ran on 60 Vbeta and 13 Jbeta primers. Produced via immunoSEQ multiplex PCR; TCRdb's table is partial and in-frame only. The data contain just over 150,000 clones, over 65% of them singletons. Sequences were obtained from PBMCs. The receptors derive from a woman aged 40 to 50 in good health and CMV-seronegative.

This rearrangement joins TRBV7-6 to TRBJ2-1; the match to TRBD2 covers 11 bases. The V segment lost 1 base and the J segment 2 bases; nucleotides outside the gene matches: 7. The CDR3 has 18 amino acids. The V gene's germline CDR1 is SGHVS and CDR2 FNYEAQ. CDR3 sequence: CASSLDGVAGGPYNEQFF. DNA for the CDR3: TGTGCCAGCAGCTTAGACGGGGTAGCGGGGGGGCCCTACAATGAGCAGTTCTTC.

CDR3 DNA: TGTGCCATCAAACAGGGACAAGAGCAGCCCCAGCATTTT. Protein product: CAIKQGQEQPQHF. The chain is built from TRBV10-3 and TRBJ1-5; D may be TRBD1 (6 bases). This CDR3 comprises 13 residues. V dropped 7 bases and J dropped 7 bases, with 14 bases sitting between them. The germline V gene has CDR1 ENHRY and CDR2 SYGVKD.

V usage is TRBV4-1 and J usage is TRBJ1-2; D gene ambiguous. The CDR3 is 10 amino acids. Germline V CDR1 and CDR2: MGHRA, YSYEKL. With 9 bases removed from V and 8 bases from J, the gap between germline ends came to 10 bases. The CDR3 loop reads CARPARGYTF. CDR3 nucleotides: TGCGCCAGACCCGCTCGGGGCTACACCTTC.

The V and J genes are TRBV2 and TRBJ2-7, with D perhaps TRBD2 (5 bases). Germline loops: CDR1 SNHLY, CDR2 FYNNEI. Trimming took 8 bases from V and 3 from J, leaving 20 bases between them. The CDR3 is made up of 15 amino acids. The CDR3 coding sequence is TGTGCCAGCGGCTCGGGGATCGGGTCAATCTACGAGCAGTACTTC. Translation gives CASGSGIGSIYEQYF.

The J gene is TRBJ2-7, the V gene TRBV5-1; D unresolved. The germline V gene has CDR1 SGHRS and CDR2 YFSETQ. Trimming stripped 2 bases from V and 4 bases from J, with 10 bases between. This CDR3 has 13 amino acids. CDR3 bases: TGCGCCAGCAGCTTTTATCACGGTTACGAGCAGTACTTC. Amino acids: CASSFYHGYEQYF. The full variable domain, rest sourced from reference TRBV5-1 and TRBJ2-7, is KAGVTQTPRYLIKTRGQQVTLSCSPISGHRSVSWYQQTPGQGLQFLFEYFSETQRNKGNFPGRFSGRQFSNSRSEMNVSTLELGDSALYLCASSFYHGYEQYFGPGTRLTVT.

Here the CDR3 reads CASSTLSLKVGSPLHF. In DNA form, the CDR3 reads TGTGCCAGCAGTACACTATCCCTAAAAGTCGGTTCACCCCTCCACTTT. The V gene is TRBV28, the J gene TRBJ1-6; no clear D gene. Germline V gives CDR1 MDHEN, CDR2 SYDVKM. This CDR3 is built from 16 residues. V was shortened by 5 bases and J by 9 bases, with 20 bases between the two germline ends.

This clone has a handful of counts. The chain uses TRBV4-2 and TRBJ2-3; D perhaps matches TRBD2 (5 bases). Germline CDR1 and CDR2: LGHNA and YNFKEQ. The CDR3 loop spans 16 amino acids. V shed 4 bases and J shed 2 bases, with 16 bases lying between them. The CDR3 nucleotides are TGTGCCAGCAGCCCCATTGGGCAGCGGCACACAGATACGCAGTATTTT. Encoded protein: CASSPIGQRHTDTQYF.

The chain couples TRBV18 to TRBJ2-1, with 9 bases identical to TRBD1. Germline V CDR1 and CDR2: KGHSH, LQKENI. V was clipped by 1 base and J by 1 base; unmatched bases: 2. The CDR3 extends over 16 amino acids. This CDR3 reads CASSPLGQGSYNEQFF. Here the CDR3 DNA reads TGTGCCAGCTCACCACTAGGACAGGGGTCCTACAATGAGCAGTTCTTC. Full variable domain (outside the CDR3, taken from reference TRBV18 and TRBJ2-1): NAGVMQNPRHLVRRRGQEARLRCSPMKGHSHVYWYRQLPEEGLKFMVYLQKENIIDESGMPKERFSAEFPKEGPSILRIQQVVRGDSAAYFCASSPLGQGSYNEQFFGPGTRLTVL.

This chain links TRBV27 with TRBJ2-3, with 10 nucleotides matching TRBD2. The CDR3 is made up of 16 amino acids. The V gene end was trimmed by 5 bases and the J gene end by 8 bases; junction bases not matched to a gene: 13. Germline CDR1 is MNHEY and CDR2 is SMNVEV (reference sequence). CDR3: CASSLGISGGQGTQYF. CDR3 sequence (DNA): TGTGCCAGCAGTCTCGGAATTAGCGGGGGGCAAGGTACGCAGTATTTT.

The rearrangement joins TRBV29-1 to TRBJ1-6; 8 bases match TRBD1. V shed 7 bases, J shed 9 bases, and the junction held 8 bases outside the gene matches. The germline gives CDR1 SQVTM, CDR2 ANQGSEA. The CDR3 spans 13 residues. The DNA for the CDR3 is TGCAGCGCCGGACAGGGTGGTTCTTCACCCCTCCACTTT. Protein sequence: CSAGQGGSSPLHF. The full variable domain, with the rest looked up from reference TRBV29-1 and TRBJ1-6, is SAVISQKPSRDICQRGTSLTIQCQVDSQVTMMFWYRQQPGQSLTLIATANQGSEATYESGFVIDKFPISRPNLTFSTLTVSNMSPEDSSIYLCSAGQGGSSPLHFGNGTRLTVT.

The rearrangement links TRBV6-5 to TRBJ1-5; the D is unclear. V was cut by 2 bases and J by 6 bases, with 14 bases left in between. The CDR3 extends over 15 amino acids. Germline CDR1 is MNHEY and CDR2 is SVGAGI. The CDR3 loop is CASSYDISGGQPQHF. The DNA of the CDR3 is TGTGCCAGCAGTTACGATATCTCGGGAGGTCAGCCCCAGCATTTT.